This TCR beta chain emerged from a study of cytomegalovirus exposure and HLA in healthy donors. Study-level points and caveats: Reports showed the classifier diagnosing cytomegalovirus status with high specificity and sensitivity.

Here immunoSEQ multiplex PCR was the method, and the copy in TCRdb shows in-frame clones only, minus some. The sample holds 150,000 to 200,000 clones, around four fifths seen once. As to this clone: Its antigen is as yet unknown.

V gave up 1 base and J gave up 5 bases; unmatched junction bases: 4. Per the germline V gene, CDR1 is KGHSH and CDR2 is LQKENI. The CDR3 spans 15 residues. This chain joins TRBV18 and TRBJ2-1, with 8 bases aligning to TRBD2. The sequenced sample was PBMCs. This receptor was obtained from a man aged 30 to 39 in good health and CMV-seropositive. In DNA, the CDR3 is TGTGCCAGCTCACCACAGCGGGGGATCCACAATGAGCAGTTCTTC. Translated: CASSPQRGIHNEQFF.